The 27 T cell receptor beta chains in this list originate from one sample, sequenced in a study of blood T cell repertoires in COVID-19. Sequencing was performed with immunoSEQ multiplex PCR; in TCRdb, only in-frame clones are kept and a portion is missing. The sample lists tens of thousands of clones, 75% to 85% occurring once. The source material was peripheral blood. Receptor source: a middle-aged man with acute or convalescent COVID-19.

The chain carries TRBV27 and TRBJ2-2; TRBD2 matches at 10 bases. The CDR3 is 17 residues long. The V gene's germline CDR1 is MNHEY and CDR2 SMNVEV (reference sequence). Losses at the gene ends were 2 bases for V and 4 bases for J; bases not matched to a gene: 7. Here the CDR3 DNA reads TGTGCCAGCAGTTTAACTCGGACTAGCGGCTTCACCGGGGAGCTGTTTTTT. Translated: CASSLTRTSGFTGELFF.

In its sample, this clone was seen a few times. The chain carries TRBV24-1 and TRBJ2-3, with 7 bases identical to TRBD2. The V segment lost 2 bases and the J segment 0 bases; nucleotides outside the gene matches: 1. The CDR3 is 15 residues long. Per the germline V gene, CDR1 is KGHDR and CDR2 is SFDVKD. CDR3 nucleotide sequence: TGTGCCACCAGTGATTGGGGGGGGAGCACAGATACGCAGTATTTT. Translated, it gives CATSDWGGSTDTQYF.

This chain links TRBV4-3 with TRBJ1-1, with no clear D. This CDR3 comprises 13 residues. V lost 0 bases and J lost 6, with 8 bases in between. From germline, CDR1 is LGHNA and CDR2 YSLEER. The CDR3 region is CASSQEPSAEAFF. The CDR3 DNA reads TGCGCCAGCAGCCAAGAACCTAGCGCTGAAGCTTTCTTT.

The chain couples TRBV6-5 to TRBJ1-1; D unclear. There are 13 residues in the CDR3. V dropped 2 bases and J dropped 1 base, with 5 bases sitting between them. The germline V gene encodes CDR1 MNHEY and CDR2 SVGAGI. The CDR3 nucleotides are TGTGCCAGCAGTTACCAGAAGAACACTGAAGCTTTCTTT. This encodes CASSYQKNTEAFF.

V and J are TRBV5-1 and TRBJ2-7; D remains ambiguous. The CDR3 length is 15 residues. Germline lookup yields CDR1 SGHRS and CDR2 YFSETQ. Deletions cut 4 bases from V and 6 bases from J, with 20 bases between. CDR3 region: CASSLLPYSSGEQYF. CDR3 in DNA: TGCGCCAGCAGCCTTCTCCCCTACTCTAGTGGCGAGCAGTACTTC.

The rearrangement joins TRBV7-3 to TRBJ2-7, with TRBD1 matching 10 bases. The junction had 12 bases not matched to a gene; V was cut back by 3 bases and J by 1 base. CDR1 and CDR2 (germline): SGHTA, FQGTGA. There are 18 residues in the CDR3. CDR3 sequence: CASSFTPTGGNWSYEQYF. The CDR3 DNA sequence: TGTGCCAGCAGCTTCACCCCGACAGGGGGCAATTGGTCCTACGAGCAGTACTTC.

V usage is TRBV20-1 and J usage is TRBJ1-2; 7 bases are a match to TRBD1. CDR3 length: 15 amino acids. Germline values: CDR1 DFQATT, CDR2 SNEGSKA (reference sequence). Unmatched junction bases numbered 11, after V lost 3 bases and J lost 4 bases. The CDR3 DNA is TGCAGTGCTAGTCTTTCCCAGGGGGGAGGCTATGGCTACACCTTC. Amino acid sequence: CSASLSQGGGYGYTF.

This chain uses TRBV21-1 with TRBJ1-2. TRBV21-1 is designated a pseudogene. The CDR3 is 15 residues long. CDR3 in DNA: TGTGCCAGCAGCATAGTACCCGCCGCAGAGGGTGGCTACACCTTC. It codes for CASSIVPAAEGGYTF.

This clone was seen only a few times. The CDR3 loop reads CASTLGGASNEQFF. Written as DNA, the CDR3 is TGTGCCAGCACCCTGGGGGGGGCCTCGAATGAGCAGTTCTTC. The genes are TRBV7-2 and TRBJ2-1; D is perhaps TRBD2 (7 bases). V dropped 7 bases and J dropped 7 bases, with 17 bases sitting between them. The CDR3 is made up of 14 amino acids. Germline V lookup: CDR1 SGHTA, CDR2 FQGNSA.

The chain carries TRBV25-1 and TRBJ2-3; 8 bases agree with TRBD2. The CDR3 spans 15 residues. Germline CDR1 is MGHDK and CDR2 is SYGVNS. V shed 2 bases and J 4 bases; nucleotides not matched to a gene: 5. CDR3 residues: CASSERRGASDTQYF. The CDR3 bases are TGTGCCAGCAGTGAACGGCGGGGGGCCTCAGATACGCAGTATTTT.

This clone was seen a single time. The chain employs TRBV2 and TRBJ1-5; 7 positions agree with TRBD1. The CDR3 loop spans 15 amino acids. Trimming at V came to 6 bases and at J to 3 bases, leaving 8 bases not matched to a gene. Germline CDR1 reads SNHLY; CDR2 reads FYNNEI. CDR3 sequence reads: CASRLNRGLNQPQHF. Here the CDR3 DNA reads TGTGCCAGCAGACTCAACAGGGGACTCAATCAGCCCCAGCATTTT.

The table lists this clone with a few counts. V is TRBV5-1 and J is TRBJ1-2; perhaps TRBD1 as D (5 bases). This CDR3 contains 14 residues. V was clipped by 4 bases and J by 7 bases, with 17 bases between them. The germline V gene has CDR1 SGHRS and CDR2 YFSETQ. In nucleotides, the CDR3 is TGCGCCAGCAGCCTGGAGGGGTCCCCCTCTGGCTACACCTTC. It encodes CASSLEGSPSGYTF. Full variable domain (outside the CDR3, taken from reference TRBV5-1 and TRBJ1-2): KAGVTQTPRYLIKTRGQQVTLSCSPISGHRSVSWYQQTPGQGLQFLFEYFSETQRNKGNFPGRFSGRQFSNSRSEMNVSTLELGDSALYLCASSLEGSPSGYTFGSGTRLTVV.

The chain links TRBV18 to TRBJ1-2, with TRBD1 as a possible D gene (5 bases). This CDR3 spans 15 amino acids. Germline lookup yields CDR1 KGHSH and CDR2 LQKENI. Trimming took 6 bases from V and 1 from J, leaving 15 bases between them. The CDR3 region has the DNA TGTGCCAGCTCCCCGACGTCCGACAGTAACTATGGCTACACCTTC. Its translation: CASSPTSDSNYGYTF.

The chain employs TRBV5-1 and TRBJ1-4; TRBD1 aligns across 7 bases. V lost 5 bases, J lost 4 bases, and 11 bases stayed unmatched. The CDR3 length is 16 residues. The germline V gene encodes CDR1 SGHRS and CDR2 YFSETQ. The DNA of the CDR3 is TGCGCCAGCAGTCCTTTACAGGGGACAATTAATGAAAAACTGTTTTTT. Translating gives CASSPLQGTINEKLFF.

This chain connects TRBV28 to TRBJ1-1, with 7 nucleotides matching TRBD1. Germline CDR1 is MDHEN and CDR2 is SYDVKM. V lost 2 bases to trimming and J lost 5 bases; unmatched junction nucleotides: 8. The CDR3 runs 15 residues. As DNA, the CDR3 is TGTGCCAGCAGTTTAGGGACAGTGGTAAGGACTGAAGCTTTCTTT. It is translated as CASSLGTVVRTEAFF.

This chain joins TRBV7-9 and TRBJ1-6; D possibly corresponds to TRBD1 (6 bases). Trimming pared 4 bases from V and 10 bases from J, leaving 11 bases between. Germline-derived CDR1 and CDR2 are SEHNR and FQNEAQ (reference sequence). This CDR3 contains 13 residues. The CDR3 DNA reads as TGTGCCAGCAGCTCAGGGGTTGGATCACCCCTCCACTTT. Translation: CASSSGVGSPLHF.

The CDR3 DNA reads as TGTGCCAGCAGAAACGGAGGCTATGATGGCTACACCTTC. This encodes CASRNGGYDGYTF. The chain links TRBV7-2 to TRBJ1-2, with unresolved D. The CDR3 has 13 residues. Germline V gene lookup returns CDR1 SGHTA and CDR2 FQGNSA. V lost 6 bases and J lost 6, with 14 bases in between.

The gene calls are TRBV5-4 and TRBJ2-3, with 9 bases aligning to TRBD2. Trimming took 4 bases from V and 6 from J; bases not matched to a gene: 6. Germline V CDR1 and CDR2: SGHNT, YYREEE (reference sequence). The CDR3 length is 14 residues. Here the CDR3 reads CASSIGTSKDTQYF. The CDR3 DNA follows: TGTGCCAGCAGCATCGGGACTAGCAAGGATACGCAGTATTTT.

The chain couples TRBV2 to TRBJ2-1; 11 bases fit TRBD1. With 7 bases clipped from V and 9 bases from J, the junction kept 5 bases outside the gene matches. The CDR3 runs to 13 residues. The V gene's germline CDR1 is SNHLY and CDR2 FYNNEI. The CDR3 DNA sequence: TGTGCCAGCACCCGGACAGGGGGCTTTGAGCAGTTCTTC. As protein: CASTRTGGFEQFF.

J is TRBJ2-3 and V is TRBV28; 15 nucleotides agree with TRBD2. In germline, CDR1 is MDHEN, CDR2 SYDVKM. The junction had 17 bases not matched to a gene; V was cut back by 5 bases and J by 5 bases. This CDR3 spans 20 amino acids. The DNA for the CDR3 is TGTGCCAGCAGTCCAGCCTATCTCGGACTAGCGGGGGGGCAGGGAGATACGCAGTATTTT. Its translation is CASSPAYLGLAGGQGDTQYF.

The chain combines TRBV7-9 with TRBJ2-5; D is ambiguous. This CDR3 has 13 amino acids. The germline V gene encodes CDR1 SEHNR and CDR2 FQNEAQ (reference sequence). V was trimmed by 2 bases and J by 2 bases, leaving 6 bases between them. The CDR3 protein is CASSLPLQETQYF. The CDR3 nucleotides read TGTGCCAGCAGCTTACCGTTACAAGAGACCCAGTACTTC. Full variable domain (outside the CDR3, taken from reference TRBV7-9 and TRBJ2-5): DTGVSQNPRHKITKRGQNVTFRCDPISEHNRLYWYRQTLGQGPEFLTYFQNEAQLEKSRLLSDRFSAERPKGSFSTLEIQRTEQGDSAMYLCASSLPLQETQYFGPGTRLLVL.

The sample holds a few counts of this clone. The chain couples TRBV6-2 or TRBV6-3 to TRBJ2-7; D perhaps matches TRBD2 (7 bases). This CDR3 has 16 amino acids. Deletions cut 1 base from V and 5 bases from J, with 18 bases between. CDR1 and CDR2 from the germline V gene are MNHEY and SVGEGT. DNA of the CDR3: TGTGCCAGCAGTTACTGGCAGGGGCGACGGGGGGACGAGCAGTACTTC. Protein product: CASSYWQGRRGDEQYF.

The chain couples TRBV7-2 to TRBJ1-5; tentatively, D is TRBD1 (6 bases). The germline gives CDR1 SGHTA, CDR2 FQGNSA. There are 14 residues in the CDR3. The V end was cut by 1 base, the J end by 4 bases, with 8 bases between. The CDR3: CASSLGTVNQPQHF. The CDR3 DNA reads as TGTGCCAGCAGCTTAGGGACAGTAAATCAGCCCCAGCATTTT.

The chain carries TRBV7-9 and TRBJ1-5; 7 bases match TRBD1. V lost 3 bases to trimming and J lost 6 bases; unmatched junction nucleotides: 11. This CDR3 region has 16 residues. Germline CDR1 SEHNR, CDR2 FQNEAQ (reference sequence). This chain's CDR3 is CASSFGDRDGSQPQHF. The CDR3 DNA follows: TGTGCCAGCAGCTTCGGAGACAGGGATGGGAGTCAGCCCCAGCATTTT.

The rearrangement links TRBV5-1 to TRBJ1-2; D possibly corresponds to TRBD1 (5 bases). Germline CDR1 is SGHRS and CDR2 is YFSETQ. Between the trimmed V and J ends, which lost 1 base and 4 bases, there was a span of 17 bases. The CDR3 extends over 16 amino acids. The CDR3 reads CASSLRAGPPLYGYTF. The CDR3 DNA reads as TGCGCCAGCAGCTTGAGGGCAGGGCCCCCCCTCTATGGCTACACCTTC.

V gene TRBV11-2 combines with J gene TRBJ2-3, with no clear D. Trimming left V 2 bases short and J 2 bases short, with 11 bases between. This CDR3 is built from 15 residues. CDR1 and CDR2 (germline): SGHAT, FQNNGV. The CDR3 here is CASSLIGGFTDTQYF. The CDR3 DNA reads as TGTGCCAGCAGCTTAATAGGCGGATTCACAGATACGCAGTATTTT.

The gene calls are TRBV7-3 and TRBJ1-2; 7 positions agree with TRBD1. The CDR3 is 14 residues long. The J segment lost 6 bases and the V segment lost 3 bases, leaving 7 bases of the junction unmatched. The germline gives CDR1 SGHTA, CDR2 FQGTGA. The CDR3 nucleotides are TGTGCCAGCAGCTTCCAGGGGGAGGCGGATGGCTACACCTTC. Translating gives CASSFQGEADGYTF. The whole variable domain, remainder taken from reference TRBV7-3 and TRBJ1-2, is GAGVSQTPSNKVTEKGKYVELRCDPISGHTALYWYRQSLGQGPEFLIYFQGTGAADDSGLPNDRFFAVRPEGSVSTLKIQRTERGDSAVYLCASSFQGEADGYTFGSGTRLTVV.